This T cell receptor (beta chain) was identified in a study of response to subunit inactivated influenza vaccine. Study-wide results and caveats: Only a handful of new T cells, the authors suggested, are recruited with each seasonal influenza vaccination.

The CDR3 extends over 15 amino acids. Trimming cost V 1 base and J 7 bases, with 11 bases left between them. As regards this clonotype: Antigen: not known.

TCRdb re-analysed the RT-PCR reads in MiXCR, keeping a single row per CDR3 protein. The sample shows about 780,000 distinct CDR3 sequences, under 20% of them seen only once. This clonotype originated in a man in his fifties who received an inactivated influenza vaccine. The genes are TRBV12-3 or TRBV12-4 and TRBJ1-6, with a possible D match to TRBD1 (6 bases). Material: PBMCs from blood, obtained about 5 days after vaccination. This CDR3 is CASSLGTALNSPLHF. CDR3 sequence (DNA): TGTGCCAGCAGTTTAGGGACAGCCCTAAATTCACCCCTCCACTTT.